This T cell receptor (beta chain) was documented in a study of T cell repertoires in cytomegalovirus infection. Overall study context: Epitope selection comprised recently identified HLA-C-restricted CMV epitopes and well-studied HLA-B-restricted CMV epitopes. CMV infection and matching HLA type were both indicated by public TCR beta signatures.

Germline lookup yields CDR1 KGHDR and CDR2 SFDVKD. There are 14 residues in the CDR3. After removal of 5 bases from V and 5 bases from J, the junction contained 3 bases not matched to a gene. To note about this clonotype: The antigen is unknown.

TCRdb reprocessed the reads with MiXCR, giving one entry per CDR3 protein. Of about 920,000 distinct CDR3 sequences in the sample, approximately 33% were seen once. The source was cultured CD8+ T cells from PBMCs, collected from culture after CMV antigen stimulation. The genes are TRBV24-1 and TRBJ2-2, with 8 bases identical to TRBD2. The TCR originated in a human donor in good health (CMV status not recorded). Some clones in this sample may be carry-over from other donors' samples. The CDR3 sequence: CATSGSSGTGELFF. CDR3 DNA sequence: TGTGCCACCAGTGGCTCTAGCGGGACCGGGGAGCTGTTTTTT.